This T cell receptor beta chain came from a study of T cell responses to AZD1222 COVID-19 vaccine. Findings and limits, study-wide: Without day 14 samples, only post-peak T cell repertoires were studied.

There are 13 residues in the CDR3. Trimming left V 0 bases short and J 7 bases short, with 10 bases between. Looked up from germline, CDR1 is SGHRS and CDR2 is YFSETQ. About this clone itself: The antigen is undetermined.

The table came from immunoSEQ multiplex PCR; TCRdb's copy has only in-frame clones and leaves some out. This table holds under 200,000 clones, 91% found once. This chain links TRBV5-1 with TRBJ1-1; D ambiguous. This TCR came from an adult in good health. The source was peripheral blood, collected on day 0 of AZD1222 vaccination. The DNA for the CDR3 is TGCGCCAGCAGCTTGGGATCCGGGGATGAAGCTTTCTTT. This translates into CASSLGSGDEAFF.